The 10 T cell receptor beta chains listed next were all sequenced from one sample in a study of shared clonotypes between healthy human individuals. Only in-frame clones appear in the TCRdb table, and some are missing; sequencing was by immunoSEQ multiplex PCR. Of about 980,000 clones listed, about three quarters are singletons. Sequenced material: memory CD4+ T cells sorted from blood. Subset described: CD45RA-negative fraction. The receptors were sampled from a man younger than 30 in good health.

The chain recombines TRBV18 with TRBJ2-1, with D perhaps matching TRBD1 or TRBD2 (5 bases each). CDR3 size: 13 residues. The germline V and J ends were trimmed by 4 bases and 8 bases, with 12 bases remaining between them. Germline CDR1 is KGHSH and CDR2 is LQKENI. The CDR3 DNA is TGTGCCAGCTCACAAACCAGGGACCATGAGCAGTTCTTC. Protein sequence: CASSQTRDHEQFF.

Concerning this clone itself: Distinct nucleotide sequences in the sample also encode this CDR3. The genes are TRBV6-1 and TRBJ2-3; no definite D call. The CDR3 length is 13 residues. V was clipped by 3 bases and J by 3 bases, with 7 bases between them. CDR1 MNHNS and CDR2 SASEGT come from the germline V gene. The CDR3 is CASSEIRTDTQYF. The CDR3 bases are TGTGCCAGCAGTGAGATCCGGACAGATACGCAGTATTTT.

This chain connects TRBV10-3 to TRBJ2-5, with a weak D call TRBD1 (6 bases). V lost 2 bases and J lost 5, with 15 bases in between. There are 15 residues in the CDR3. Germline assignment: CDR1 ENHRY and CDR2 SYGVKD. CDR3 sequence: CAISEVGRGIETQYF. CDR3 sequence (DNA): TGTGCCATCAGTGAGGTCGGCAGGGGAATCGAGACCCAGTACTTC.

V and J are TRBV10-3 and TRBJ1-5; a possible D gene is TRBD1 (6 bases). CDR1 ENHRY and CDR2 SYGVKD come from the germline V gene. V lost 0 bases, J lost 4 bases, and 13 bases lay in between. CDR3 length: 16 amino acids. The CDR3 is CAISESRGGGNQPQHF. The CDR3 nucleotides read TGTGCCATCAGTGAGTCGAGGGGGGGCGGAAATCAGCCCCAGCATTTT.

The chain carries TRBV5-4 and TRBJ2-7, with 7 bases aligning to TRBD1. The V gene's germline CDR1 is SGHNT and CDR2 YYREEE (reference sequence). The trim removed 2 bases at V and 1 base at J, leaving 6 bases unmatched. The CDR3 spans 15 residues. In nucleotides, the CDR3 is TGTGCCAGCAGCTTAATGGCAGGGGGATCCTACGAGCAGTACTTC. Encoded protein: CASSLMAGGSYEQYF.

The rearrangement links TRBV30 to TRBJ2-4; tentatively, D is TRBD1 or TRBD2 (6 bases each). Germline values: CDR1 GTSNPN, CDR2 SVGIG (reference sequence). Trimming stripped 3 bases from V and 8 bases from J, with 26 bases between. The CDR3 is 17 residues long. In DNA form, the CDR3 reads TGTGCCTGGAGCCGGGGGCGGTCTCTAGCCAAAAACGACATTCAGTACTTC. Translated: CAWSRGRSLAKNDIQYF.

The chain carries TRBV28 and TRBJ1-1; D is possibly TRBD1 (6 bases). CDR1 MDHEN and CDR2 SYDVKM come from the germline V gene. The CDR3 length is 14 residues. V lost 3 bases and J lost 4, with 12 bases in between. The CDR3 region is CASSFYRVSTEAFF. The CDR3 DNA sequence: TGTGCCAGCAGTTTTTACAGGGTATCCACTGAAGCTTTCTTT.

This clone was observed a handful of times. Within the sample, other DNA sequences also encode this same CDR3. The rearrangement joins TRBV9 to TRBJ2-2; no definite D call. Germline values: CDR1 SGDLS, CDR2 YYNGEE. V lost 0 bases and J 2 bases, leaving 5 bases between the germline ends. The CDR3 has 14 residues. CDR3 DNA sequence: TGTGCCAGCAGCGTAGTTGGTAACACCGGGGAGCTGTTTTTT. This encodes CASSVVGNTGELFF.

The rearrangement links TRBV5-4 to TRBJ1-2; TRBD1 matches at 11 bases. CDR1 and CDR2 (germline): SGHNT, YYREEE (reference sequence). The CDR3 loop spans 15 amino acids. The ends lost 4 bases at V and 10 bases at J; junction bases unmatched: 12. CDR3 nucleotides: TGTGCCAGCAGCACTGGGACAGGGGGATTTATTCTCTACACCTTC. Protein product: CASSTGTGGFILYTF.

The rearrangement uses TRBV6-1 and TRBJ1-5; weak D call: TRBD1 (5 bases). There are 14 residues in the CDR3. Germline V gene data show CDR1 as MNHNS and CDR2 as SASEGT. Trimming took 8 bases from V and 9 from J, leaving 20 bases between them. CDR3 in DNA: TGTGCCAGCGGCCGGGACCCTCTCACAGGGCCCCAGCATTTT. This sequence encodes CASGRDPLTGPQHF.